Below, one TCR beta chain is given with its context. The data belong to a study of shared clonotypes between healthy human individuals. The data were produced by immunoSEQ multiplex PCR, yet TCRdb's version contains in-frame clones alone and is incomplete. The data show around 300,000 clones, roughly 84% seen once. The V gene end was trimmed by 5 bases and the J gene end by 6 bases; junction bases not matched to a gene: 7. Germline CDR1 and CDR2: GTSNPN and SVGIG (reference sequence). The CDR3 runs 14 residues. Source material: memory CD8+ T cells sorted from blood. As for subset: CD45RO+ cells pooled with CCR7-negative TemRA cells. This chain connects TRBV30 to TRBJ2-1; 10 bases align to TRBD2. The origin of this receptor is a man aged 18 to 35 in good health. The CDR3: CAWELLAGANEQFF. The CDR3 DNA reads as TGTGCCTGGGAGCTCCTAGCGGGGGCCAATGAGCAGTTCTTC.